The following is a T cell receptor beta chain sequence with its context. Its antigen is unidentified. CDR1 is MNHNY, CDR2 SVGAGI, per germline (reference sequence). The CDR3 is 14 residues long. PCR was performed a second time for about 7 to 12 cycles using a sample-barcoded 5' primer and a J-beta primer mix. TCRdb ran MiXCR on the 5' RACE reads and lists one entry per CDR3 protein. The sample holds about 830,000 distinct CDR3 sequences, under 80% seen once. Every donor contributed roughly 10 milliliters of peripheral blood by blood draw. The data stem from a study of blood T cells in healthy people across ages. General study points: Percentage of naive T cells showed a strong correlation with TCR beta diversity.

The origin of this receptor is a man between 25 and 39 years old in good health. This chain joins TRBV6-6 and TRBJ2-4; D uncertain. The J call is doubtful: the DNA matches TRBJ2-5 better. The material sequenced was blood. The CDR3 sequence is CASSYSLAQETQYF. The DNA of the CDR3 is TGTGCCAGCAGTTACTCTCTGGCACAAGAGACCCAGTACTTC.